The clone carrying this T cell receptor beta chain was detected only a few times. This sample stems from a study of T cells in Graves' hyperthyroidism and ophthalmopathy. RNA transcripts gave rise to amplified TCR beta CDR3 regions. The HTBI primer set served for first-round RT-PCR of the TCR CDR3. TCRdb ran MiXCR on the multiplex PCR reads and lists one entry per CDR3 protein. The table has some 300,000 distinct CDR3 sequences, around 16% seen once. Deletions cut 6 bases from V and 1 base from J, with 9 bases between. CDR3 length: 12 amino acids. Germline values: CDR1 SQVTM, CDR2 ANQGSEA. Aged 18 to 65, the patients had hyperthyroidism that was newly diagnosed and had lasted under 2 months.

Sequencing was carried out using blood. The source is a man aged 25 to 40 with Graves' hyperthyroidism. The chain uses TRBV29-1 and TRBJ2-5; no clear D. The CDR3 sequence: CSVHGSQETQYF. The DNA of the CDR3 is TGCAGCGTCCACGGCAGCCAAGAGACCCAGTACTTC.